The clone carrying this T cell receptor (beta chain) turned up a few times. Its antigen remains unidentified. This entry belongs to a study of blood T cells in healthy people across ages. Collection of 8.5 to 10 milliliters of peripheral blood was performed for each donor. V shed 4 bases, J shed 5 bases, and the junction held 7 bases outside the gene matches. The CDR3 is made up of 15 amino acids. Per germline, CDR1 SGHTS and CDR2 YDEGEE. Together with a sample-barcoded 5' primer, a J-beta primer mix was included in a second PCR lasting 7 to 11 cycles. The authors tagged each cDNA molecule using a template-switch adaptor with 12 random nucleotides. TCRdb re-analysed the 5' RACE reads in MiXCR, keeping a single row per CDR3 protein. The data hold 1 million or so distinct CDR3 sequences, with 40% to 45% observed a single time. Study results and caveats: TCR beta diversity, measured per million T cells, fell in a roughly linear way with age.

Sequenced: blood. V gene TRBV5-8 combines with J gene TRBJ1-4; 8 nucleotides line up with TRBD1. The sequence came from a woman aged 55-69 years in good health. CDR3 bases: TGTGCCAGCAGCCCTGGGGACAGGAAGAATGAAAAACTGTTTTTT. This encodes CASSPGDRKNEKLFF.